This is a list of T cell receptor beta chains from one sample in a study of technical replicates of blood from several donors. Repertoires were generated with immunoSEQ multiplex PCR, while TCRdb's copy carries only in-frame clones and drops some. The sample records tens of thousands of clones, less than 98% being singletons. Sequencing was done on a sample of T cells isolated from PBMCs. The origin of the receptors is a human donor in good health. The CDR3 runs from the conserved cysteine through the conserved F or W. A D gene is named only where the DNA matches it firmly. A clone size is listed for some rows: how often the clone was seen (once, few, many), or a class if it is expanded.

>-|TRBV27|-|TRBJ2-5
CASSRGEGGQQETQYF
TGTGCCAGCAGTCGAGGCGAGGGCGGGCAGCAAGAGACCCAGTACTTC
>-|TRBV27|-|TRBJ2-5
CASSPGVGLGTQYF
TGTGCCAGCAGTCCAGGGGTGGGTTTGGGGACCCAGTACTTC
>TRBD2|TRBV5-1|-|TRBJ2-1
CASSPIAGGGYNEQFF
TGCGCCAGCAGCCCAATAGCGGGAGGGGGTTACAATGAGCAGTTCTTC
>-|TRBV9|-|TRBJ1-1
CASSVSTRNTEAFF
TGTGCCAGCAGCGTATCAACCAGGAACACTGAAGCTTTCTTT
>-|TRBV5-1|-|TRBJ2-2
CASSSDTFPGELFF
TGCGCCAGCAGCTCGGACACCTTTCCCGGGGAGCTGTTTTTT
>-|TRBV6-6|-|TRBJ2-7
CASSLEGSYEQYF
TGTGCCAGCAGTTTGGAGGGGTCCTACGAGCAGTACTTC
>-|TRBV4-2|-|TRBJ1-1
CASSQAQGREAFF
TGTGCCAGCAGCCAAGCACAGGGACGTGAAGCTTTCTTT
>TRBD2|TRBV5-5|-|TRBJ2-1
CASSLVLAGGPYNEQFF
TGTGCCAGCAGCTTGGTATTGGCGGGGGGACCATACAATGAGCAGTTCTTC
>-|TRBV5-6|-|TRBJ2-5
CASSFSVEVETQYF
TGTGCCAGCAGCTTCTCTGTTGAGGTAGAGACCCAGTACTTC
>TRBD2|TRBV28|-|TRBJ2-7
CASRPGLAAYEQYF
TGTGCCAGCAGGCCGGGACTAGCGGCCTACGAGCAGTACTTC
>TRBD1|TRBV5-1|once|TRBJ2-7
CASSLVGQGGEQYF
TGCGCCAGCAGCTTGGTGGGACAGGGAGGCGAGCAGTACTTC
>-|TRBV28|-|TRBJ2-7
CASSFRETYEQYF
TGTGCCAGCAGTTTCAGGGAAACCTACGAGCAGTACTTC
>TRBD1|TRBV7-6|-|TRBJ2-7
CASSLIPPGQGTYEQYF
TGTGCCAGCAGCTTAATTCCGCCGGGACAGGGGACCTACGAGCAGTACTTC
>-|TRBV5-1|-|TRBJ2-2
CASSDHSGNTGELFF
TGCGCCAGCAGCGACCACAGCGGAAACACCGGGGAGCTGTTTTTT
>TRBD1|TRBV28|-|TRBJ1-1
CASRVAGGAKGEAFF
TGTGCCAGCCGAGTGGCAGGGGGCGCAAAGGGGGAAGCTTTCTTT
>-|TRBV30|-|TRBJ1-5
CAWAVQNNQPQHF
TGTGCCTGGGCCGTACAGAACAATCAGCCCCAGCATTTT
>-|TRBV18|-|TRBJ1-2
CASSPLTVLNGYTF
TGTGCCAGCTCACCACTGACAGTACTAAATGGCTACACCTTC
>TRBD1|TRBV5-4|-|TRBJ1-2
CASSLAGTGTGYGYTF
TGTGCCAGCAGCTTGGCTGGGACAGGGACAGGATATGGCTACACCTTC
>-|TRBV5-1|-|TRBJ1-5
CASSLGRQEVSNQPQHF
TGCGCCAGCAGCTTGGGGAGACAGGAGGTCTCCAATCAGCCCCAGCATTTT
>TRBD2|TRBV29-1|-|TRBJ2-7
CSVGAGAEYEQYF
TGCAGCGTTGGAGCGGGAGCCGAATACGAGCAGTACTTC
>-|TRBV29-1|-|TRBJ2-3
CSVEASDTQYF
TGCAGCGTTGAGGCATCGGATACGCAGTATTTT
>TRBD1|TRBV7-3|-|TRBJ1-4
CASSFRVGRGYEKLFF
TGTGCCAGCAGCTTTCGGGTGGGCAGGGGGTATGAAAAACTGTTTTTT
>-|TRBV7-7|-|TRBJ2-3
CASSLGRTDTQYF
TGTGCTAGCAGCTTAGGGCGCACAGATACGCAGTATTTT
>-|TRBV10-1|few|TRBJ1-1
CASSESGGLITEAFF
TGCGCCAGCAGTGAGTCAGGCGGCTTGATCACTGAAGCTTTCTTT
>TRBD2|TRBV19|-|TRBJ2-1
CASSTLAASYNEQFF
TGTGCCAGTAGTACACTAGCGGCCTCCTACAATGAGCAGTTCTTC
>TRBD1|TRBV28|-|TRBJ1-2
CASSTTQGNYGYTF
TGTGCCAGCAGCACCACACAGGGGAACTATGGCTACACCTTC
>-|TRBV5-1|-|TRBJ2-5
CASSLEFLGGRETQYF
TGCGCCAGCAGCTTGGAGTTCTTGGGGGGAAGGGAGACCCAGTACTTC
>-|TRBV9|-|TRBJ2-3
CASGGTNTDTQYF
TGTGCCAGCGGGGGGACCAACACAGATACGCAGTATTTT
>TRBD2|TRBV2|once|TRBJ2-1
CASSEVMTSLGNEQFF
TGTGCCAGCAGTGAAGTTATGACTAGCCTGGGGAATGAGCAGTTCTTC
>-|TRBV9|-|TRBJ2-1
CASSVELRDYNEQFF
TGTGCCAGCAGCGTAGAGCTCAGGGACTACAATGAGCAGTTCTTC
>TRBD1|TRBV10-3|-|TRBJ1-1
CAISGTGDTEAFF
TGTGCCATCAGTGGTACAGGGGACACTGAAGCTTTCTTT
>-|TRBV4-1|-|TRBJ2-3
CASSQLARTDTQYF
TGCGCCAGCAGCCAATTGGCCCGCACAGATACGCAGTATTTT
>TRBD2|TRBV18|-|TRBJ2-7
CASSPGASGDSYEQYF
TGTGCCAGCTCACCGGGCGCTAGCGGGGACTCCTACGAGCAGTACTTC
>-|TRBV7-8|-|TRBJ2-2
CASSSSKTPGSFGTGELFF
TGTGCCAGCAGCTCGTCTAAGACGCCCGGGAGCTTTGGCACCGGGGAGCTGTTTTTT
>TRBD2|TRBV4-1|-|TRBJ2-2
CASNTRGAKNTGELFF
TGCGCCAGCAACACGCGGGGGGCCAAGAACACCGGGGAGCTGTTTTTT
>TRBD1|TRBV28|-|TRBJ2-7
CASTFRTGSYYEQYF
TGTGCCAGCACCTTCCGGACAGGGTCCTACTACGAGCAGTACTTC
>-|TRBV7-9|-|TRBJ2-7
CASSLVWPSSYEQYF
TGTGCCAGCAGCTTAGTGTGGCCCTCCTCCTACGAGCAGTACTTC